Listed here are 5 T cell receptor beta chains from one sample, sequenced in a study of blood T cells in healthy people across ages. A sample-barcoded 5' primer and a J-beta primer mix were used in a second PCR of roughly 6 to 12 cycles. Using its own MiXCR run on the 5' RACE reads, TCRdb lists one record per CDR3 protein. Seen here are some 1.4 million distinct CDR3 sequences, approximately 42% observed once, and the top ten hold 7.9%. Sequencing input: blood. The source is a woman aged 18-29 years in good health.

This rearrangement joins TRBV7-2 to TRBJ2-3, with 11 bases fitting TRBD2. Germline assignment: CDR1 SGHTA and CDR2 FQGNSA. The CDR3 loop spans 17 amino acids. Trimming removed 5 bases from V and 0 bases from J; junction bases left unmatched: 7. CDR3 in amino acids: CASSPRLAGYSTDTQYF. The CDR3 nucleotides are TGTGCCAGCAGCCCCAGACTAGCGGGGTATAGCACAGATACGCAGTATTTT. Drawing the rest from reference TRBV7-2 and TRBJ2-3, the complete variable domain is GAGVSQSPSNKVTEKGKDVELRCDPISGHTALYWYRQSLGQGLEFLIYFQGNSAPDKSGLPSDRFSAERTGGSVSTLTIQRTQQEDSAVYLCASSPRLAGYSTDTQYFGPGTRLTVL.

This clonotype appeared once. The V call is TRBV20-1, the J call TRBJ2-1, with 7 bases lining up with TRBD2. The J call is uncertain, as TRBJ2-7 better fits the DNA end. CDR3 length: 16 amino acids. Germline V gene sequence: CDR1 DFQATT, CDR2 SNEGSKA (reference sequence). Here the CDR3 reads CSARGRPAGPYNEQYF. The CDR3 coding sequence is TGCAGTGCTAGAGGAAGGCCAGCGGGACCCTACAATGAGCAGTACTTC.

This clonotype was observed at least ten times. The V call is TRBV6-5, the J call TRBJ2-3; no definite D call. Germline loops: CDR1 MNHEY, CDR2 SVGAGI. The CDR3 runs to 13 residues. V lost 6 bases and J 2 bases, leaving 9 bases between the germline ends. The chain's CDR3 is CASRDANTDTQYF. CDR3 DNA sequence: TGTGCCAGCAGGGACGCGAACACAGATACGCAGTATTTT.

This clonotype was seen a handful of times. The chain employs TRBV6-5 and TRBJ2-4, with D perhaps TRBD2 (6 bases). CDR1 MNHEY and CDR2 SVGAGI come from the germline V gene. Trimming left V 2 bases short and J 3 bases short, with 8 bases between. CDR3 length: 14 amino acids. CDR3 sequence reads: CASSYGGGKNIQYF. Written as DNA, the CDR3 is TGTGCCAGCAGTTACGGGGGAGGCAAAAACATTCAGTACTTC.

In this sample, this clonotype turned up a few times. V is TRBV20-1 and J is TRBJ2-7; D gene unclear. This CDR3 spans 13 amino acids. Trimming took 5 bases from V and 0 from J, leaving 11 bases between them. Germline values: CDR1 DFQATT, CDR2 SNEGSKA (reference sequence). DNA for the CDR3: TGCAGTGCTCGAGGACGGAGCTCCTACGAGCAGTACTTC. It specifies CSARGRSSYEQYF.